The 4 T cell receptor beta chains below come from one sample, sequenced in a study of regulatory T cells in long-lasting Graves disease. Researchers made TCR beta libraries by using iRepertoire HTBI primers and running Arm-PCR on CDR3 regions. TCRdb reprocessed the multiplex PCR reads with MiXCR, giving one entry per CDR3 protein. This sample yields a few hundred thousand distinct CDR3 sequences, of which roughly a sixth are seen a single time; roughly 30% belongs to the top ten. Specified time point: newly diagnosed GD, antithyroid drugs for less than 3 months. Scientists built the TCR library using RNA that was extracted from PBMCs. These same records also appear under a second study, on T cells in Graves' hyperthyroidism and ophthalmopathy.

The source was peripheral blood mononuclear cells (PBMCs), collected at new diagnosis, from a patient treated with antithyroid drugs. The source of these receptors is a man in his forties with Graves disease.

The rearrangement joins TRBV19 to TRBJ2-2; 14 bases match TRBD2. Germline loops: CDR1 LNHDA, CDR2 SQIVND (reference sequence). V trimming: 5 bases; J trimming: 1 base; junction bases outside the gene matches: 0. This CDR3 spans 16 amino acids. The DNA for the CDR3 is TGTGCCAGTAGTGGACTAGCGGGGGGGAACACCGGGGAGCTGTTTTTT. Its translation: CASSGLAGGNTGELFF.

This clonotype has a count of ten or more. This chain links TRBV20-1 with TRBJ2-5; D is perhaps TRBD2 (5 bases). Germline V lookup: CDR1 DFQATT, CDR2 SNEGSKA (reference sequence). The length of the CDR3 is 15 residues. Deletions cut 6 bases from V and 1 base from J, with 18 bases between. The CDR3 region has the DNA TGCAGTGCCGCCCGACTGGGAGACCGCCAAGAGACCCAGTACTTC. Translation: CSAARLGDRQETQYF.

Of note for this clonotype: A read error may be the cause here, since a much bigger clone is one base away. The chain has TRBV6-5 and TRBJ2-1; TRBD1 matches at 11 bases. CDR1 MNHEY and CDR2 SVGAGI come from the germline V gene. The CDR3 has 14 amino acids. The DNA of the CDR3 is TGTGCCAGCGGTATACGGACAGGGGGCAATGAGCAGTCCTTC. Translation: CASGIRTGGNEQSF.

The J gene is TRBJ2-1, the V gene TRBV5-6, with 10 positions matching TRBD2. The germline CDR1 and CDR2 sequences are SGHDT and YYEEEE. V lost 2 bases and J lost 3; bases outside the gene matches: 2. The CDR3 contains 15 residues. CDR3 loop: CASSFKRGGYNEQFF. DNA for the CDR3: TGTGCCAGCAGCTTTAAGCGGGGGGGCTACAATGAGCAGTTCTTC.